The clone carrying this TCR beta chain was seen a few times. Germline and junction disagree at one end, which may indicate a read error. This entry comes from a study of tumor and adjacent non-tumor tissue in lung cancer. Across the whole study: Aged about 31 to 76 years, patients included roughly ten men and roughly 5 women with stage I to III disease.

The CDR3 is 14 amino acids. Three rounds of nested PCR, following a modified ARM-PCR protocol, produced the TCRbeta library. TCRdb analysed the multiplex PCR reads with MiXCR anew, one entry per CDR3 protein. The sample includes about 200,000 distinct CDR3 sequences, 70% to 75% of them seen just once. RNA was extracted from bulk tissue without any cell sorting. The chain joins TRBV12-3 or TRBV12-4 to TRBJ2-2, with 9 bases lining up with TRBD1. The TCR originated in a man in his sixties with non-small cell lung cancer. Material: lung tumor tissue. Written as DNA, the CDR3 is TGTGCCAGCAGCCACAGGGGGCTTGGCGGGGCGCTGTATTTT. It encodes CASSHRGLGGALYF.